Following are 30 T cell receptor beta chains from one sample sequenced in a study of cytomegalovirus exposure and HLA in healthy donors. 60 Vbeta and 13 Jbeta primers were used in PCR. Profiled with immunoSEQ multiplex PCR; TCRdb holds only in-frame clones, not every one. The data show 150,000 to 200,000 clones, more than 65% seen once. The specimen sequenced was PBMCs. The receptors come from a middle-aged man in good health and CMV-seropositive.

The J gene is TRBJ2-2, the V gene TRBV27; possibly TRBD1 for D (6 bases). The CDR3 loop spans 18 amino acids. Germline-derived CDR1 and CDR2 are MNHEY and SMNVEV (reference sequence). Between the trimmed V and J ends, which lost 3 bases and 2 bases, there was a span of 19 bases. CDR3 protein: CASSFLTGLLTNTGELFF. DNA of the CDR3: TGTGCCAGCAGTTTCTTGACAGGTCTCCTAACTAACACCGGGGAGCTGTTTTTT.

The V gene is TRBV5-1, the J gene TRBJ2-3; D remains ambiguous. The germline V and J ends were trimmed by 0 bases and 2 bases, with 7 bases remaining between them. CDR1 is SGHRS, CDR2 YFSETQ, per germline. This CDR3 region has 14 residues. The CDR3 is CASSLAQFTDTQYF. In DNA, the CDR3 is TGCGCCAGCAGCTTGGCACAGTTCACAGATACGCAGTATTTT.

The rearrangement uses TRBV19 and TRBJ1-1; TRBD1 matches 7 bases. There are 15 residues in the CDR3. With V trimmed by 5 bases and J by 6 bases, 12 bases remained unmatched. Per the germline V gene, CDR1 is LNHDA and CDR2 is SQIVND (reference sequence). CDR3 sequence reads: CASSPQRGTGAEAFF. CDR3 DNA: TGTGCCAGTAGTCCTCAGAGGGGAACAGGGGCTGAAGCTTTCTTT.

About this clone itself: This specimen includes other DNA sequences encoding the same CDR3. The V gene is TRBV27, the J gene TRBJ1-5; maybe TRBD1 (5 bases). Germline values: CDR1 MNHEY, CDR2 SMNVEV (reference sequence). The CDR3 spans 14 residues. The V end was cut by 2 bases, the J end by 2 bases, with 7 bases between. In DNA, the CDR3 is TGTGCCAGCAGTTTAGGGGGGGGCAATCAGCCCCAGCATTTT. It codes for CASSLGGGNQPQHF.

In its sample, this clone was seen a few times. V is TRBV9 and J is TRBJ2-5, with 9 positions matching TRBD1. The CDR3 spans 15 residues. The J segment lost 0 bases and the V segment lost 0 bases, leaving 0 bases of the junction unmatched. CDR1 is SGDLS, CDR2 YYNGEE, per germline. The CDR3 DNA is TGTGCCAGCAGCGTAGGGGACAGGGACCAAGAGACCCAGTACTTC. Protein: CASSVGDRDQETQYF.

With regard to this clone: Other nucleotide sequences in the sample specify the same CDR3. The V and J genes are TRBV7-9 and TRBJ2-7; tentative D call: TRBD1 (6 bases). The CDR3 is 12 amino acids. With 5 bases removed from V and 3 bases from J, the gap between germline ends came to 8 bases. Germline V gives CDR1 SEHNR, CDR2 FQNEAQ (reference sequence). CDR3 protein: CASSLQGYEQYF. CDR3 nucleotides: TGTGCCAGCAGCCTACAGGGCTACGAGCAGTACTTC.

The chain joins TRBV5-1 to TRBJ2-2; 16 bases line up with TRBD2. V lost 2 bases, J lost 1 base, and 5 bases stayed unmatched. This CDR3 is built from 19 residues. CDR1 and CDR2 (germline): SGHRS, YFSETQ. CDR3 coding DNA: TGCGCCAGCAGCTTCTCCGGGACTAGCGGGAGGGTGAACACCGGGGAGCTGTTTTTT. Translated, it gives CASSFSGTSGRVNTGELFF. The whole variable domain, remainder taken from reference TRBV5-1 and TRBJ2-2, is KAGVTQTPRYLIKTRGQQVTLSCSPISGHRSVSWYQQTPGQGLQFLFEYFSETQRNKGNFPGRFSGRQFSNSRSEMNVSTLELGDSALYLCASSFSGTSGRVNTGELFFGEGSRLTVL.

The gene calls are TRBV19 and TRBJ1-5; TRBD1 might be the D (6 bases). The V gene's germline CDR1 is LNHDA and CDR2 SQIVND (reference sequence). The CDR3 has 15 residues. V gave up 10 bases and J gave up 1 base, with 17 bases separating them. The CDR3 loop is CATAWTAQSNQPQHF. The CDR3 nucleotides read TGTGCCACCGCGTGGACAGCCCAAAGCAATCAGCCCCAGCATTTT.

This clone was observed a handful of times. The rearrangement uses TRBV6-5 and TRBJ2-3; TRBD1 is a possible D gene (6 bases). Germline V gene sequence: CDR1 MNHEY, CDR2 SVGAGI. This CDR3 is 11 amino acids long. V lost 6 bases and J 12 bases, leaving 13 bases between the germline ends. CDR3 sequence reads: CASREGTYQYF. CDR3 nucleotides: TGTGCCAGCAGGGAAGGGACATACCAGTATTTT.

The chain carries TRBV5-4 and TRBJ2-5, with 9 bases identical to TRBD1. This CDR3 has 15 amino acids. With 1 base clipped from V and 5 bases from J, the junction kept 6 bases outside the gene matches. The V gene's germline CDR1 is SGHNT and CDR2 YYREEE (reference sequence). This CDR3 is CASSLPRQGVETQYF. CDR3 DNA sequence: TGTGCCAGCAGCTTGCCCCGACAGGGGGTCGAGACCCAGTACTTC.

With respect to this clone: The junction does not match germline at one end; this may be a read error. The CDR3 is CASTLPVQGLGYTF. The CDR3 DNA reads as TGTGCCAGCACCTTACCCGTACAGGGCCTAGGCTACACCTTC. V and J are TRBV7-9 and TRBJ1-2, with D perhaps TRBD1 (6 bases). Germline CDR1 and CDR2: SEHNR and FQNEAQ (reference sequence). The CDR3 sequence is 14 residues long.

This chain joins TRBV7-9 and TRBJ2-1; D not certain. The germline V gene encodes CDR1 SEHNR and CDR2 FQNEAQ (reference sequence). The CDR3 contains 16 residues. V lost 10 bases and J lost 5, with 24 bases in between. CDR3 DNA: TGTGCCATCGTCCCTCTGCGCCCCGCTCCTGACAATGAGCAGTTCTTC. Protein sequence: CAIVPLRPAPDNEQFF.

The chain is built from TRBV29-1 and TRBJ1-1, with D tentatively TRBD1 (5 bases). CDR1 SQVTM and CDR2 ANQGSEA come from the germline V gene. V gave up 5 bases and J gave up 5 bases, with 18 bases separating them. The CDR3 has 14 residues. CDR3 DNA: TGCAGCGTTAAGGCGGGGGGAATGATAACTGAAGCTTTCTTT. This encodes CSVKAGGMITEAFF. Complete variable domain (other parts from reference TRBV29-1 and TRBJ1-1): SAVISQKPSRDICQRGTSLTIQCQVDSQVTMMFWYRQQPGQSLTLIATANQGSEATYESGFVIDKFPISRPNLTFSTLTVSNMSPEDSSIYLCSVKAGGMITEAFFGQGTRLTVV.

The genes are TRBV6-6 and TRBJ2-1; a possible D gene is TRBD2 (5 bases). V was clipped by 2 bases and J by 8 bases, with 10 bases between them. Germline V gene sequence: CDR1 MNHNY, CDR2 SVGAGI (reference sequence). The CDR3 is made up of 13 amino acids. The DNA of the CDR3 is TGTGCCAGCAGTTACCCGCGGGTCGATGAGCAGTTCTTC. Its protein is CASSYPRVDEQFF.

This clone was counted between two and nine times. This sequence joins TRBV5-1 and TRBJ2-2, with 13 bases aligning to TRBD2. J was trimmed by 7 bases and V by 4 bases; bases with no gene match: 4. Germline V gene sequence: CDR1 SGHRS, CDR2 YFSETQ. There are 15 residues in the CDR3. Written as DNA, the CDR3 is TGCGCCAGCAGCGGGACTAGCGGGACGGGCGGGGAGCTGTTTTTT. Translating it yields CASSGTSGTGGELFF.

V gene TRBV18 combines with J gene TRBJ1-2; 8 positions match TRBD1. Germline assignment: CDR1 KGHSH and CDR2 LQKENI. This CDR3 has 15 amino acids. V lost 4 bases to trimming and J lost 3 bases; unmatched junction nucleotides: 7. CDR3 in amino acids: CASSQRTGTYYGYTF. Written as DNA, the CDR3 is TGTGCCAGCTCACAAAGGACAGGGACGTACTATGGCTACACCTTC.

This clone was observed a few times. In nucleotides, the CDR3 is TGTGCCAGCAGCAAGACTAGCGGGAGGGACAATGAGCAGTTCTTC. It codes for CASSKTSGRDNEQFF. The chain recombines TRBV7-8 with TRBJ2-1; 14 bases are a match to TRBD2. The junction had 2 bases not matched to a gene; V was cut back by 5 bases and J by 5 bases. Germline CDR1 is SGHVS and CDR2 is FQNEAQ. The CDR3 is 15 amino acids.

The chain combines TRBV7-9 with TRBJ1-1; D call uncertain. CDR1 SEHNR and CDR2 FQNEAQ come from the germline V gene (reference sequence). The CDR3 totals 17 residues. Trimming pared 5 bases from V and 0 bases from J, leaving 19 bases between. CDR3 amino acids: CASSGFSLGPMNTEAFF. Written as DNA, the CDR3 is TGTGCCAGCAGCGGCTTTTCGTTGGGCCCTATGAACACTGAAGCTTTCTTT.

V is TRBV10-1 and J is TRBJ2-1; a weak D match, TRBD1 (5 bases). Trimming left V 8 bases short and J 7 bases short, with 12 bases between. Germline V lookup: CDR1 WNHNN, CDR2 SYGVQD (reference sequence). The CDR3 spans 12 residues. CDR3 protein: CASSPQGNEQFF. The DNA for the CDR3 is TGCGCCAGCTCACCCCAGGGTAATGAGCAGTTCTTC.

The chain links TRBV14 to TRBJ1-6, with 8 nucleotides matching TRBD1. After removal of 1 base from V and 7 bases from J, the junction contained 6 bases not matched to a gene. The CDR3 has 16 amino acids. Germline V gives CDR1 SGHDN, CDR2 FVKESK. The CDR3 bases are TGTGCCAGCAGCCAAGTCCAGGGGGCGCGGAATTCACCCCTCCACTTT. Translated: CASSQVQGARNSPLHF.

A single count supports this clone. Its ends do not fully match the called genes, so a read error is possible. This chain uses TRBV6-5 with TRBJ2-3; 13 bases line up with TRBD2. The germline V gene encodes CDR1 MNHEY and CDR2 SVGAGI. CDR3 length equals 15 residues. CDR3 protein: CASRSSGLAGASWTF. The DNA for the CDR3 is TGTGCCAGCAGATCATCCGGACTAGCGGGAGCATCGTGGACCTTT.

The V call is TRBV10-3, the J call TRBJ1-4; TRBD1 is a possible D gene (5 bases). The V end was cut by 10 bases, the J end by 4 bases, with 13 bases between. The CDR3 runs to 13 residues. Per the germline V gene, CDR1 is ENHRY and CDR2 is SYGVKD. The CDR3 nucleotides are TGTGCCAGCTCAGGGTGGAGTAATGAAAAACTGTTTTTT. It yields the protein CASSGWSNEKLFF.

This clone was counted a few times. The chain has TRBV2 and TRBJ2-3, with TRBD2 matching over 13 bases. Trimming cost V 7 bases and J 13 bases; bases outside gene matches: 26. Per germline, CDR1 SNHLY and CDR2 FYNNEI. The CDR3 runs to 19 residues. This CDR3 reads CASIGLSRTSGRGHPLKYF. CDR3 DNA: TGTGCCAGCATTGGGTTAAGCCGGACTAGCGGGAGAGGCCATCCTTTGAAGTATTTT.

The chain is built from TRBV6-1 and TRBJ1-1; D ambiguous. CDR1 and CDR2 (germline): MNHNS, SASEGT. The CDR3 sequence is 13 residues long. Trimming stripped 3 bases from V and 11 bases from J, with 16 bases between. The CDR3 here is CASSEGPGLSAFF. The CDR3 DNA reads TGTGCCAGCAGTGAGGGTCCGGGTTTATCGGCTTTCTTT.

This rearrangement joins TRBV5-1 to TRBJ2-3; the match to TRBD2 covers 10 bases. Germline-derived CDR1 and CDR2 are SGHRS and YFSETQ. The CDR3 consists of 17 residues. V dropped 0 bases and J dropped 0; count of bases not matched to a gene: 4. The CDR3 here is CASSLGRTSGSTDTQYF. The CDR3 DNA follows: TGCGCCAGCAGCTTGGGTCGGACTAGCGGCAGCACAGATACGCAGTATTTT. The complete variable domain, with remaining parts taken from reference TRBV5-1 and TRBJ2-3, reads KAGVTQTPRYLIKTRGQQVTLSCSPISGHRSVSWYQQTPGQGLQFLFEYFSETQRNKGNFPGRFSGRQFSNSRSEMNVSTLELGDSALYLCASSLGRTSGSTDTQYFGPGTRLTVL.

The V and J genes are TRBV6-1 and TRBJ1-5, with 9 bases aligning to TRBD1. Per germline, CDR1 MNHNS and CDR2 SASEGT. The CDR3 contains 12 residues. V lost 4 bases and J lost 12; bases outside the gene matches: 4. The CDR3 DNA reads as TGTGCCAGCAGTGGCGGGACAGGGCTCCAGCATTTT. Protein product: CASSGGTGLQHF.

J is TRBJ1-6 and V is TRBV5-1, with 8 bases identical to TRBD1. There are 17 residues in the CDR3. CDR1 SGHRS and CDR2 YFSETQ come from the germline V gene. V was pared by 5 bases and J by 0 bases, with 7 bases of the junction left unmatched. For the CDR3, the DNA is TGCGCCAGCAGGGGGGACAGGCCGAGCTCCTATAATTCACCCCTCCACTTT. Its translation: CASRGDRPSSYNSPLHF.

This chain connects TRBV11-2 to TRBJ2-3, with TRBD2 matching 8 bases. Germline CDR1 and CDR2: SGHAT and FQNNGV. Losses at the gene ends were 3 bases for V and 6 bases for J; bases not matched to a gene: 5. The CDR3 has 14 amino acids. CDR3 nucleotide sequence: TGTGCCAGCAGCTTCCGGGGGGGCCCCGATACGCAGTATTTT. It codes for CASSFRGGPDTQYF.

The chain uses TRBV21-1 and TRBJ2-5; the D call of TRBD1 is as the table states it, not checked on the DNA. TRBV21-1 is a documented pseudogene. The CDR3 is made up of 16 amino acids. The CDR3 protein is CASSKGGQGRRETQYF. Here the CDR3 DNA reads TGTGCCAGCAGCAAAGGAGGACAGGGAAGGAGGGAGACCCAGTACTTC.

The chain combines TRBV14 with TRBJ2-1; a weak D match, TRBD2 (5 bases). The V gene's germline CDR1 is SGHDN and CDR2 FVKESK. Trimming took off 0 bases at V and 2 bases at J, with 8 bases between the two ends. CDR3 length: 15 amino acids. The CDR3 nucleotides read TGTGCCAGCAGCCAAGAGAGGGTCCCCTACAATGAGCAGTTCTTC. As protein: CASSQERVPYNEQFF.